The 25 T cell receptor beta chains reported below all come from one sample, sequenced in a study of T cells after yellow fever vaccination. One entry per CDR3 protein results from TCRdb running MiXCR on the 5' RACE reads. The sample carries about 140,000 distinct CDR3 sequences, around 7.7% recorded once. Sequenced material: CD4+ T cells sorted from PBMCs, taken 5 days after the yellow fever booster vaccination. These receptors all stem from a man younger than 45 who received the YFV17D yellow fever vaccine.

This clonotype was seen many times. The J gene is TRBJ2-7, the V gene TRBV14, with 13 bases aligning to TRBD2. This CDR3 has 18 residues. The germline V gene has CDR1 SGHDN and CDR2 FVKESK. The junction had 12 bases not matched to a gene; V was cut back by 4 bases and J by 3 bases. The CDR3 reads CASSLAIGLAGEIYEQYF. CDR3 sequence (DNA): TGTGCCAGCAGCCTAGCTATCGGACTAGCGGGAGAAATCTACGAGCAGTACTTC.

There are many counts of this clonotype. The chain employs TRBV28 and TRBJ2-7, with TRBD2 matching over 10 bases. CDR3 length: 17 residues. CDR1 is MDHEN and CDR2 is SYDVKM in the germline V gene. V shed 8 bases, J shed 6 bases, and the junction held 19 bases outside the gene matches. In nucleotides, the CDR3 is TGTGCCAGCTTAGAGGTACAGGAGCGGGAGGGGGCTGGCGAGCAGTACTTC. Translated, it gives CASLEVQEREGAGEQYF.

This clonotype was detected many times. The chain combines TRBV15 with TRBJ2-1; D is unresolved. V was clipped by 5 bases and J by 4 bases, with 9 bases between them. Looked up from germline, CDR1 is LNHNV and CDR2 is YYDKDF (reference sequence). The CDR3 is made up of 13 amino acids. DNA for the CDR3: TGTGCCACCAGCTCCCGTTATTACAATGAGCAGTTCTTC. Protein: CATSSRYYNEQFF.

This clonotype occurred many times. The genes are TRBV7-2 and TRBJ2-5; D may match TRBD1 or TRBD2 (6 bases each). Germline CDR1 and CDR2: SGHTA and FQGNSA. The CDR3 has 13 amino acids. Between the trimmed V and J ends, which lost 4 bases and 2 bases, there was a span of 8 bases. Here the CDR3 DNA reads TGTGCCAGCAGCTGGAGGGGGCAAGAGACCCAGTACTTC. This translates into CASSWRGQETQYF. Full variable domain (remainder filled in from reference TRBV7-2 and TRBJ2-5): GAGVSQSPSNKVTEKGKDVELRCDPISGHTALYWYRQSLGQGLEFLIYFQGNSAPDKSGLPSDRFSAERTGGSVSTLTIQRTQQEDSAVYLCASSWRGQETQYFGPGTRLLVL.

This clonotype was observed at least ten times. The V call is TRBV5-1, the J call TRBJ1-2; possibly TRBD1 for D (5 bases). V was clipped by 4 bases and J by 6 bases, with 13 bases between them. In germline, CDR1 is SGHRS, CDR2 YFSETQ. The CDR3 length is 13 residues. The CDR3 DNA follows: TGCGCCAGCAGCCGCGGAGGGGACGATGGCTACACCTTC. Translating it yields CASSRGGDDGYTF.

This clonotype occurred many times. The rearrangement uses TRBV20-1 and TRBJ2-3, with a tentative D call TRBD2 (5 bases). The germline V gene encodes CDR1 DFQATT and CDR2 SNEGSKA (reference sequence). V was cut by 6 bases and J by 0 bases, with 16 bases left in between. The CDR3 has 15 residues. In DNA form, the CDR3 reads TGCAGTGCAATAAAGCGGACCTCTAGCACAGATACGCAGTATTTT. Protein product: CSAIKRTSSTDTQYF.

The chain is built from TRBV6-2 or TRBV6-3 and TRBJ2-2; 8 nucleotides align to TRBD1. The CDR3 has 16 amino acids. Germline assignment: CDR1 MNHEY and CDR2 SVGEGT. Losses at the gene ends were 5 bases for V and 1 base for J; bases not matched to a gene: 6. The CDR3 region is CASSNRQGRNTGELFF. CDR3 in DNA: TGTGCCAGCAGTAACAGACAGGGGCGGAACACCGGGGAGCTGTTTTTT.

This clonotype was recorded many times. This chain joins TRBV7-2 and TRBJ2-7; D perhaps matches TRBD1 (5 bases). Trimming stripped 1 base from V and 1 base from J, with 8 bases between. Germline V CDR1 and CDR2: SGHTA, FQGNSA. The CDR3 extends over 14 amino acids. Here the CDR3 reads CASSLDRNSYEQYF. The CDR3 DNA follows: TGTGCCAGCAGCTTAGACAGGAATTCCTACGAGCAGTACTTC.

This clonotype was seen ten or more times. The V gene is TRBV11-2, the J gene TRBJ2-5; D possibly corresponds to TRBD1 (5 bases). The V gene lost 5 bases and the J gene lost 7 bases, with 11 bases spanning the gap. Germline V gene data show CDR1 as SGHAT and CDR2 as FQNNGV. The CDR3 has 12 amino acids. DNA of the CDR3: TGTGCCAGCAGCATACTTAGGGGGACCCAGTACTTC. Its translation is CASSILRGTQYF.

This clonotype was detected ten times or more. The gene calls are TRBV29-1 and TRBJ2-3, with D unclear. V was cut by 3 bases and J by 5 bases, with 9 bases left in between. The germline V gene has CDR1 SQVTM and CDR2 ANQGSEA. The CDR3 totals 12 residues. The CDR3 reads CSVDPLIDTQYF. The CDR3 DNA sequence: TGCAGCGTTGACCCGCTCATAGATACGCAGTATTTT.

In its sample, this clonotype was seen many times. This chain links TRBV20-1 with TRBJ2-3; 8 bases fit TRBD2. The V gene end was trimmed by 1 base and the J gene end by 6 bases; junction bases not matched to a gene: 3. This CDR3 spans 13 amino acids. Germline-derived CDR1 and CDR2 are DFQATT and SNEGSKA (reference sequence). In DNA, the CDR3 is TGCAGTGCTAGAGGGACTAGCATGGATACGCAGTATTTT. Translation gives CSARGTSMDTQYF.

This clonotype has ten or more counts. V is TRBV24-1 and J is TRBJ2-1, with 7 positions matching TRBD2. In germline, CDR1 is KGHDR, CDR2 SFDVKD. Unmatched junction bases numbered 4, after V lost 2 bases and J lost 1 base. The CDR3 consists of 16 residues. CDR3 region: CATSDSASGSYNEQFF. Here the CDR3 DNA reads TGTGCCACCAGTGATTCCGCTAGCGGTTCCTACAATGAGCAGTTCTTC.

The chain carries TRBV19 and TRBJ2-2, with D unresolved. V lost 6 bases and J 3 bases, leaving 5 bases between the germline ends. This CDR3 is 12 amino acids long. In germline, CDR1 is LNHDA, CDR2 SQIVND (reference sequence). CDR3 bases: TGTGCCAGTAGAGGTTACACCGGGGAGCTGTTTTTT. It encodes CASRGYTGELFF.

This rearrangement joins TRBV5-5 to TRBJ1-1; 7 nucleotides line up with TRBD1. The CDR3 loop spans 12 amino acids. Germline assignment: CDR1 SGHKS and CDR2 YYEKEE (reference sequence). V shed 5 bases and J 11 bases; nucleotides not matched to a gene: 9. CDR3 region: CASRSTGVGAFF. DNA of the CDR3: TGTGCCAGCAGATCAACAGGGGTAGGGGCTTTCTTT.

This clonotype was detected ten times or more. J is TRBJ2-7 and V is TRBV6-2 or TRBV6-3, with 9 positions matching TRBD1. V was clipped by 5 bases and J by 7 bases; unmatched bases: 15. CDR1 MNHEY and CDR2 SVGEGT come from the germline V gene. This CDR3 comprises 16 residues. CDR3 residues: CASSPLGQGRGKEQYF. Here the CDR3 DNA reads TGTGCCAGCAGTCCCTTGGGACAGGGAAGGGGGAAGGAGCAGTACTTC.

At least ten counts were recorded for this clonotype. The V call is TRBV12-3 or TRBV12-4, the J call TRBJ2-7, with TRBD1 matching 10 bases. Trimming cost V 3 bases and J 5 bases; bases outside gene matches: 7. The CDR3 extends over 15 amino acids. CDR3 sequence: CASSFLRDRGHEQYF. As DNA, the CDR3 is TGTGCCAGCAGTTTCCTCCGGGACAGGGGCCACGAGCAGTACTTC.

This clonotype was found many times. This chain joins TRBV5-1 and TRBJ2-1, with D possibly matching TRBD2 (5 bases). This CDR3 has 15 residues. The V gene lost 0 bases and the J gene lost 6 bases, with 13 bases spanning the gap. Germline-derived CDR1 and CDR2 are SGHRS and YFSETQ. CDR3 region: CASSLETTLLNEQFF. The DNA for the CDR3 is TGCGCCAGCAGCTTGGAGACTACACTCCTCAATGAGCAGTTCTTC.

At least ten counts were recorded for this clonotype. The chain uses TRBV7-9 and TRBJ2-3, with D perhaps matching TRBD2 (5 bases). The ends were cut back, 4 bases at V and 2 bases at J, with 16 bases in the middle. Germline V CDR1 and CDR2: SEHNR, FQNEAQ (reference sequence). The CDR3 contains 16 residues. The DNA for the CDR3 is TGTGCCAGCAGCTCAACGCTCGGGCGGGCCACAGATACGCAGTATTTT. Encoded protein: CASSSTLGRATDTQYF.

This clonotype was seen at least ten times. This chain links TRBV6-5 with TRBJ2-1; D is ambiguous. Deletions cut 0 bases from V and 9 bases from J, with 15 bases between. Per germline, CDR1 MNHEY and CDR2 SVGAGI. The CDR3 sequence is 15 residues long. CDR3: CASSYSIGFSGEQFF. For the CDR3, the DNA is TGTGCCAGCAGTTACTCGATAGGTTTCTCTGGTGAGCAGTTCTTC.

Only a few counts were recorded for this clonotype. The chain joins TRBV6-5 to TRBJ2-7; D uncertain. Trimming pared 2 bases from V and 6 bases from J, leaving 11 bases between. The CDR3 extends over 13 amino acids. In germline, CDR1 is MNHEY, CDR2 SVGAGI. CDR3: CASSYPGDTEQYF. CDR3 nucleotide sequence: TGTGCCAGCAGTTACCCTGGTGACACCGAGCAGTACTTC.

V and J are TRBV10-3 and TRBJ2-1; 10 positions match TRBD2. The CDR3 extends over 18 amino acids. Losses at the gene ends were 5 bases for V and 7 bases for J; bases not matched to a gene: 17. Germline values: CDR1 ENHRY, CDR2 SYGVKD. CDR3 loop: CAISLRTSGIGVGNEQFF. In DNA form, the CDR3 reads TGTGCCATCAGTTTGAGGACTAGCGGAATAGGGGTCGGGAATGAGCAGTTCTTC.

About this clonotype itself: This may be a read error, as it is one base from a much larger clone. The chain joins TRBV6-5 to TRBJ2-3, with D tentatively TRBD1 (6 bases). This CDR3 comprises 17 residues. The germline V gene encodes CDR1 MNHEY and CDR2 SVGAGI. Deletions cut 4 bases from V and 0 bases from J, with 17 bases between. CDR3: CASSSQGIALSTDTQYF. The DNA for the CDR3 is TGTGCCAGCAGTTCACAGGGAATTGCCCTAAGCACAGATACGCAGTATTTT.

V gene TRBV7-3 combines with J gene TRBJ2-1; the match to TRBD2 covers 7 bases. Germline CDR1 and CDR2: SGHTA and FQGTGA. This CDR3 contains 14 residues. Unmatched junction bases numbered 6, after V lost 1 base and J lost 9 bases. The CDR3, as DNA: TGTGCCAGCAGCTTAATAGCGGGTCCGGGTGAGCAGTTCTTC. Protein: CASSLIAGPGEQFF.

This clonotype has a count of ten or more. The chain has TRBV9 and TRBJ2-1; D perhaps matches TRBD2 (5 bases). Germline V gene sequence: CDR1 SGDLS, CDR2 YYNGEE. The CDR3 consists of 15 residues. V was shortened by 0 bases and J by 4 bases, with 11 bases between the two germline ends. The chain's CDR3 is CASSVVAHSYNEQFF. CDR3 nucleotide sequence: TGTGCCAGCAGCGTAGTAGCGCACTCTTACAATGAGCAGTTCTTC. The full variable domain, with the rest looked up from reference TRBV9 and TRBJ2-1, is DSGVTQTPKHLITATGQRVTLRCSPRSGDLSVYWYQQSLDQGLQFLIQYYNGEERAKGNILERFSAQQFPDLHSELNLSSLELGDSALYFCASSVVAHSYNEQFFGPGTRLTVL.

This clonotype showed up many times. This sequence joins TRBV9 and TRBJ2-1, with 9 nucleotides matching TRBD2. V shed 4 bases and J 1 base; nucleotides not matched to a gene: 3. CDR1 and CDR2 from the germline V gene are SGDLS and YYNGEE. The CDR3 has 15 amino acids. DNA for the CDR3: TGTGCCAGCAGCATTAGCGGGAGTTCCTACAATGAGCAGTTCTTC. Translating gives CASSISGSSYNEQFF.